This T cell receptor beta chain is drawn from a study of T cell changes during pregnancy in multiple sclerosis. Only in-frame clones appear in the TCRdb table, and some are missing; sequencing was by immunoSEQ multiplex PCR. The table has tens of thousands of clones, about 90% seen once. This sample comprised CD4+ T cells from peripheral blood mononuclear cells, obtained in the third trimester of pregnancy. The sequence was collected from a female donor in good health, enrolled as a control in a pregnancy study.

CDR3 loop: CASSFDSTGELFF. The DNA for the CDR3 is TGTGCCAGCAGCTTCGACAGTACCGGGGAGCTGTTTTTT. The V and J genes are TRBV7-3 and TRBJ2-2; possibly TRBD1 for D (5 bases). There are 13 residues in the CDR3. Between the trimmed V and J ends, which lost 3 bases and 5 bases, there was a span of 7 bases. The germline V gene has CDR1 SGHTA and CDR2 FQGTGA.